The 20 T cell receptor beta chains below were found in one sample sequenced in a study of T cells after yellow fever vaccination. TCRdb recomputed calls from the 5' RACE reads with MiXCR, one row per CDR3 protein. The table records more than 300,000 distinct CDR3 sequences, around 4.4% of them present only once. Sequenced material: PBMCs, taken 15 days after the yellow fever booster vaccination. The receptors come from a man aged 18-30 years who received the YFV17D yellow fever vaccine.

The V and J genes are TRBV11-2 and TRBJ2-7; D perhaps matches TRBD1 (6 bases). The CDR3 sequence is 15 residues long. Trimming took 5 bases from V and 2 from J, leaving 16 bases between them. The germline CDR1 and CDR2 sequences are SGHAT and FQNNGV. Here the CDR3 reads CASSLQGYETYEQYF. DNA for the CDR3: TGTGCCAGCAGCCTACAGGGCTATGAGACCTACGAGCAGTACTTC.

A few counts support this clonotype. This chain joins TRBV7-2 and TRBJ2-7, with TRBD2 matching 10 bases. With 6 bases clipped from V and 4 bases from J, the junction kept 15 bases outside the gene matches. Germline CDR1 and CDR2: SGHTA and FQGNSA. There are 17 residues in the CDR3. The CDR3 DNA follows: TGTGCCAGCAGTTTATTGGCCGGGACTAGCGAGATATACGAGCAGTACTTC. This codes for CASSLLAGTSEIYEQYF.

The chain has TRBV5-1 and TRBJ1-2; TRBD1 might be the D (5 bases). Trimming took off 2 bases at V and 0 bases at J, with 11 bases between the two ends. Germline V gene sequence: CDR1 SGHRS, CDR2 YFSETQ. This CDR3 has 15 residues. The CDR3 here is CASSFLGEANYGYTF. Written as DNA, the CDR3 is TGCGCCAGCAGCTTTTTGGGGGAAGCTAACTATGGCTACACCTTC.

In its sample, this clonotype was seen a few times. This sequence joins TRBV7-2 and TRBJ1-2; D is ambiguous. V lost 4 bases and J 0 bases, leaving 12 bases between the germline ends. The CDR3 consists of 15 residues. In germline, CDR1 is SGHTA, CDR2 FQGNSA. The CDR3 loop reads CASSSRTRANYGYTF. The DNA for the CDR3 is TGTGCCAGCAGCTCCCGTACTAGGGCTAACTATGGCTACACCTTC.

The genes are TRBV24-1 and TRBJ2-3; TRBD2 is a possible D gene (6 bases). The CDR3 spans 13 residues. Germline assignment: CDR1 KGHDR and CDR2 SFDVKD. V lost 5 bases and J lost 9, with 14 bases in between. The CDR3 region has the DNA TGTGCCACCAGTGGGGAGGCGACCAGGACGCAGTATTTT. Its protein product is CATSGEATRTQYF.

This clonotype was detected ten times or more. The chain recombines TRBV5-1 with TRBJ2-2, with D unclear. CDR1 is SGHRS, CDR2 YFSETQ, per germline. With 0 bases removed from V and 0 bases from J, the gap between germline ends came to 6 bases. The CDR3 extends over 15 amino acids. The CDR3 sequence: CASSLAGSNTGELFF. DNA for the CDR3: TGCGCCAGCAGCTTGGCGGGTTCGAACACCGGGGAGCTGTTTTTT.

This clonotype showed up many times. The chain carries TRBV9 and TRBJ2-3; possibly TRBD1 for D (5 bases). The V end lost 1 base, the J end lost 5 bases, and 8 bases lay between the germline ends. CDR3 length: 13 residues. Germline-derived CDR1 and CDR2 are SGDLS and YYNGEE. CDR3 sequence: CASSVQGLDTQYF. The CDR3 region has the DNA TGTGCCAGCAGCGTACAGGGCCTAGATACGCAGTATTTT.

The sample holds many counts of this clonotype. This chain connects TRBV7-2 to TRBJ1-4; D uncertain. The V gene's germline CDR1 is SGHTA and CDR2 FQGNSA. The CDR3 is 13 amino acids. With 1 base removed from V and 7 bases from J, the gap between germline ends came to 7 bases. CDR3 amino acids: CASSLGVREKLFF. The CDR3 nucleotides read TGTGCCAGCAGCTTAGGGGTTCGTGAAAAACTGTTTTTT.

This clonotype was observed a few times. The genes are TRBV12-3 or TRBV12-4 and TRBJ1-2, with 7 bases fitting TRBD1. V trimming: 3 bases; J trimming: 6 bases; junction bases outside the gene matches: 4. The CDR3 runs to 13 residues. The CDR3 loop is CASSFLGGDGYTF. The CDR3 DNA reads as TGTGCCAGCAGTTTTTTAGGGGGCGATGGCTACACCTTC.

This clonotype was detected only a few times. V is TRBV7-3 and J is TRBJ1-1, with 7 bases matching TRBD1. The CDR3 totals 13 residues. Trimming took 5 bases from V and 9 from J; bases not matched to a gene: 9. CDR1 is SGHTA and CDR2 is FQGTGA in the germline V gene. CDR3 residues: CASSPRQGGKAFF. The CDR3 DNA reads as TGTGCCAGCAGCCCCAGACAGGGAGGGAAAGCTTTCTTT.

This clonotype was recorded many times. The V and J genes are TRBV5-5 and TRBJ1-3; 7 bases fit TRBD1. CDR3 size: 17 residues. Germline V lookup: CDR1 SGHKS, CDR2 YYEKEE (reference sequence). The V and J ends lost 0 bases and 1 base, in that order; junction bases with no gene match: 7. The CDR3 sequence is CASSLGYRGASGNTIYF. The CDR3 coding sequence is TGTGCCAGCAGCTTGGGATACAGGGGAGCGTCTGGAAACACCATATATTTT.

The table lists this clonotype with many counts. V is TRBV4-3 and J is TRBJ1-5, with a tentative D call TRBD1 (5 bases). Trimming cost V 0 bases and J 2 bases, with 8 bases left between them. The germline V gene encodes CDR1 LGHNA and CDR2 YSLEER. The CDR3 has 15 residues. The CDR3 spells CASSQDPQGNQPQHF. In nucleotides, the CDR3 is TGCGCCAGCAGCCAAGATCCACAGGGCAATCAGCCCCAGCATTTT.

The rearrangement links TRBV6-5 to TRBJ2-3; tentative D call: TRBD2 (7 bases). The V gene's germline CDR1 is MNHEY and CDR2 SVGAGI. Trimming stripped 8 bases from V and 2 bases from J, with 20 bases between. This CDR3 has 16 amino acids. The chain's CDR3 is CASSVPGGGPTDTQYF. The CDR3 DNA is TGTGCCAGCTCCGTCCCGGGGGGCGGACCCACAGATACGCAGTATTTT.

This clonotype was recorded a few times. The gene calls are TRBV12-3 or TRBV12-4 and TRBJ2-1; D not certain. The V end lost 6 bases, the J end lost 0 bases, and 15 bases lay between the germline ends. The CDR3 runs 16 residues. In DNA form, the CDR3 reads TGTGCCAGCAGCTCCGGCCGCAGAAGCTCCTACAATGAGCAGTTCTTC. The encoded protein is CASSSGRRSSYNEQFF.

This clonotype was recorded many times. The CDR3 DNA is TGTGCCAGCAGCGTAGTGGGGGTCTTCCTCCCATTCTCCAGCACAGATACGCAGTATTTT. Amino acids: CASSVVGVFLPFSSTDTQYF. The chain links TRBV9 to TRBJ2-3; D might be TRBD1 or TRBD2, each matching 5 bases. This CDR3 has 20 residues. With 0 bases removed from V and 0 bases from J, the gap between germline ends came to 23 bases. The germline gives CDR1 SGDLS, CDR2 YYNGEE.

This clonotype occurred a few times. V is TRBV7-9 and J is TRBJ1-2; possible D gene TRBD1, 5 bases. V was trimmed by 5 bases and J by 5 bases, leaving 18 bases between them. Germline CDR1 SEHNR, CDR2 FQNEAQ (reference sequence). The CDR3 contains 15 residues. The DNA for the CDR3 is TGTGCCAGCAGCGTCGCTACTTTGGGACGGTATGGCTACACCTTC. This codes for CASSVATLGRYGYTF.

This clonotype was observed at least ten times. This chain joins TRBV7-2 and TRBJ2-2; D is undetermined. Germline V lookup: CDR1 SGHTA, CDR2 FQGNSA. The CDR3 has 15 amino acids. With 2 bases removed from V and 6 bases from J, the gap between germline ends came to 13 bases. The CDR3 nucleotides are TGTGCCAGCAGCTTACCCCTAGGAAGGGCCGGGGAGCTGTTTTTT. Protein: CASSLPLGRAGELFF. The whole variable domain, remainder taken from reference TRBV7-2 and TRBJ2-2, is GAGVSQSPSNKVTEKGKDVELRCDPISGHTALYWYRQSLGQGLEFLIYFQGNSAPDKSGLPSDRFSAERTGGSVSTLTIQRTQQEDSAVYLCASSLPLGRAGELFFGEGSRLTVL.

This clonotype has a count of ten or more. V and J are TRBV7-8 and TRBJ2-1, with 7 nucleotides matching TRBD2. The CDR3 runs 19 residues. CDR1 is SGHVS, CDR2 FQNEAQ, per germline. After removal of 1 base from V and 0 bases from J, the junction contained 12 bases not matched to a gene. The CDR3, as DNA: TGTGCCAGCAGCTTAGTGTTAGCTTGGGAGCGGGACTCCTACAATGAGCAGTTCTTC. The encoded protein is CASSLVLAWERDSYNEQFF.

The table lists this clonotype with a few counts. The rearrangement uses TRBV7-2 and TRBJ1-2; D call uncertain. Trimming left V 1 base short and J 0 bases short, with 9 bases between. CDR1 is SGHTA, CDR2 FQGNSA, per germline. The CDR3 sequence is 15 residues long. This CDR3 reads CASSLVLLANYGYTF. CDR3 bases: TGTGCCAGCAGCTTAGTCCTTTTAGCTAACTATGGCTACACCTTC. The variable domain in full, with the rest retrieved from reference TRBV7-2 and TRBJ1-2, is GAGVSQSPSNKVTEKGKDVELRCDPISGHTALYWYRQSLGQGLEFLIYFQGNSAPDKSGLPSDRFSAERTGGSVSTLTIQRTQQEDSAVYLCASSLVLLANYGYTFGSGTRLTVV.

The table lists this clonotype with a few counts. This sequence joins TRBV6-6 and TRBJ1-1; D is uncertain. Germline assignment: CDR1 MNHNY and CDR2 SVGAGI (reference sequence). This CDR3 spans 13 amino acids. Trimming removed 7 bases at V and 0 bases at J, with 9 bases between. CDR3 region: CASNGNMNTEAFF. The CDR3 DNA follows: TGTGCCAGCAATGGTAATATGAACACTGAAGCTTTCTTT.